One and the same sample provided the 18 T cell receptor beta chains below, sequenced in a study of blood T cell repertoires in COVID-19. TCRdb's table, derived via immunoSEQ multiplex PCR, lists solely in-frame clones and lacks some. The sample lists about 64,000 clones, approximately 85% occurring once. Material: peripheral blood. Every receptor here comes from a human donor in a cohort sampled during active COVID-19.

By sample fraction, this clone is medium-sized. The rearrangement uses TRBV6-4 and TRBJ2-7; TRBD1 agrees at 9 bases. With 2 bases clipped from V and 6 bases from J, the junction kept 2 bases outside the gene matches. This CDR3 spans 13 amino acids. Looked up from germline, CDR1 is MRHNA and CDR2 is SNTAGT. CDR3 in DNA: TGTGCCAGCAGTGACGGGGACAGGGCCGAGCAGTACTTC. This sequence encodes CASSDGDRAEQYF.

This chain connects TRBV11-3 to TRBJ2-2; 10 nucleotides agree with TRBD1. The V gene end was trimmed by 4 bases and the J gene end by 0 bases; junction bases not matched to a gene: 8. The CDR3 length is 18 residues. In germline, CDR1 is SGHNT, CDR2 YENEEA. In DNA, the CDR3 is TGTGCCAGCAGCTCAGCTAATGACAGGGGGCCGAACACCGGGGAGCTGTTTTTT. This encodes CASSSANDRGPNTGELFF. The whole variable domain, remainder taken from reference TRBV11-3 and TRBJ2-2, is EAGVVQSPRYKIIEKKQPVAFWCNPISGHNTLYWYLQNLGQGPELLIRYENEEAVDDSQLPKDRFSAERLKGVDSTLKIQPAELGDSAVYLCASSSANDRGPNTGELFFGEGSRLTVL.

The chain couples TRBV7-2 to TRBJ1-1, with a possible D match to TRBD1 (6 bases). Germline-derived CDR1 and CDR2 are SGHTA and FQGNSA. Between the trimmed V and J ends, which lost 5 bases and 4 bases, there was a span of 11 bases. The CDR3 is 13 amino acids. The CDR3 region is CASSPRGFTEAFF. CDR3 sequence (DNA): TGTGCCAGCAGCCCCAGGGGTTTCACTGAAGCTTTCTTT.

The chain employs TRBV28 and TRBJ1-5; 9 bases map to TRBD1. CDR1 and CDR2 (germline): MDHEN, SYDVKM. With 4 bases clipped from V and 5 bases from J, the junction kept 6 bases outside the gene matches. The CDR3 loop spans 15 amino acids. The CDR3 DNA follows: TGTGCCAGCAGTTACGGGACAGGGATAGATCAGCCCCAGCATTTT. It is translated as CASSYGTGIDQPQHF.

The genes are TRBV3-1 (or the pseudogene TRBV3-2) and TRBJ2-5; the match to TRBD1 covers 9 bases. Germline lookup yields CDR1 LGHDT and CDR2 YNNKEL (reference sequence). The V segment lost 5 bases and the J segment 5 bases; nucleotides outside the gene matches: 15. CDR3 size: 17 residues. CDR3 in DNA: TGTGCCAGCAGCGGAGGGGTCGGGACAGGGTGGATGGAGACCCAGTACTTC. It specifies CASSGGVGTGWMETQYF.

This sequence joins TRBV5-6 and TRBJ1-2; no firm D call. The CDR3 contains 14 residues. CDR1 and CDR2 (germline): SGHDT, YYEEEE. Trimming removed 0 bases at V and 5 bases at J, with 11 bases between. The CDR3 nucleotides read TGTGCCAGCAGCTTGGTGCCGTCCGGGTATGGCTACACCTTC. This codes for CASSLVPSGYGYTF. Combining the CDR3 with reference TRBV5-6 and TRBJ1-2 gives the whole variable domain DAGVTQSPTHLIKTRGQQVTLRCSPKSGHDTVSWYQQALGQGPQFIFQYYEEEERQRGNFPDRFSGHQFPNYSSELNVNALLLGDSALYLCASSLVPSGYGYTFGSGTRLTVV.

This chain links TRBV2 with TRBJ1-1; 8 bases line up with TRBD1. The CDR3 has 17 residues. In germline, CDR1 is SNHLY, CDR2 FYNNEI. Trimming cost V 7 bases and J 4 bases; bases outside gene matches: 17. DNA of the CDR3: TGTGCCAGCACATATGAGGCAGGGGGCAGTTTGGGCACTGAAGCTTTCTTT. Translated, it gives CASTYEAGGSLGTEAFF. The full variable domain, rest sourced from reference TRBV2 and TRBJ1-1, is EPEVTQTPSHQVTQMGQEVILRCVPISNHLYFYWYRQILGQKVEFLVSFYNNEISEKSEIFDDQFSVERPDGSNFTLKIRSTKLEDSAMYFCASTYEAGGSLGTEAFFGQGTRLTVV.

The chain links TRBV12-5 to TRBJ2-4; 7 bases are a match to TRBD2. This CDR3 has 17 residues. V shed 1 base, J shed 0 bases, and the junction held 6 bases outside the gene matches. Germline V gives CDR1 LGHNT, CDR2 FRNRAP. CDR3 sequence: CASGLDPSGVAKNIQYF. CDR3 coding DNA: TGTGCTAGTGGTTTGGACCCCAGCGGGGTAGCCAAAAACATTCAGTACTTC.

V gene TRBV10-3 combines with J gene TRBJ1-6; D gene uncertain. Germline V gives CDR1 ENHRY, CDR2 SYGVKD. Trimming stripped 6 bases from V and 10 bases from J, with 16 bases between. The CDR3 length is 14 residues. CDR3 amino acids: CAIRRERVGSPLHF. The CDR3 DNA is TGTGCCATCAGGCGGGAAAGGGTGGGGTCACCCCTCCACTTT.

The chain recombines TRBV4-2 with TRBJ1-6; D is ambiguous. V was trimmed by 3 bases and J by 0 bases, leaving 12 bases between them. This CDR3 is 17 amino acids long. Germline CDR1 and CDR2: LGHNA and YNFKEQ. CDR3 DNA sequence: TGTGCCAGCAGCCAGAGGGTGGCGAGCTCCTATAATTCACCCCTCCACTTT. It is translated as CASSQRVASSYNSPLHF.

This chain uses TRBV7-2 with TRBJ1-6; the D is unclear. V gave up 5 bases and J gave up 10 bases, with 18 bases separating them. The CDR3 extends over 15 amino acids. Germline V gene lookup returns CDR1 SGHTA and CDR2 FQGNSA. CDR3 amino acids: CASSPRLQRASPLHF. CDR3 coding DNA: TGTGCCAGCAGCCCCCGCTTACAGAGGGCCTCACCCCTCCACTTT.

The J gene is TRBJ1-5, the V gene TRBV6-5, with TRBD1 as a possible D gene (6 bases). Germline V gives CDR1 MNHEY, CDR2 SVGAGI. This CDR3 comprises 14 residues. V lost 6 bases and J 6 bases, leaving 15 bases between the germline ends. The CDR3 bases are TGTGCCAGCAGCCTTACAGGGCAAGCTCAGCCCCAGCATTTT. It translates to CASSLTGQAQPQHF.

This clone occurred a few times. The chain links TRBV9 to TRBJ2-4; no reliable D call. Germline CDR1 SGDLS, CDR2 YYNGEE. The V end lost 3 bases, the J end lost 1 base, and 17 bases lay between the germline ends. This CDR3 region has 17 residues. The DNA for the CDR3 is TGTGCCAGCAGCGCCCCGGGTAAGGAGAAGGCCAAAAACATTCAGTACTTC. It yields the protein CASSAPGKEKAKNIQYF.

The V and J genes are TRBV28 and TRBJ1-6; TRBD1 matches 10 bases. Germline V gives CDR1 MDHEN, CDR2 SYDVKM. The CDR3 consists of 15 residues. J gave up 7 bases and V 3 bases, and 3 bases lay outside the gene matches. CDR3 sequence: CASSFRTGGNSPLHF. The CDR3 nucleotides read TGTGCCAGCAGTTTCAGGACAGGGGGGAATTCACCCCTCCACTTT.

The chain employs TRBV6-5 and TRBJ2-7; 7 nucleotides align to TRBD1. Germline V gene data show CDR1 as MNHEY and CDR2 as SVGAGI. V gave up 6 bases and J gave up 4 bases; unmatched junction bases: 6. The CDR3 loop spans 13 amino acids. This CDR3 is CASRRGTDYEQYF. CDR3 nucleotides: TGTGCCAGCAGGAGAGGGACAGATTACGAGCAGTACTTC.

This clone came up a few times. This chain links TRBV5-4 with TRBJ2-3, with a tentative D call TRBD1 (6 bases). Germline V gene sequence: CDR1 SGHNT, CDR2 YYREEE (reference sequence). The CDR3 extends over 14 amino acids. Trimming cost V 6 bases and J 5 bases, with 16 bases left between them. The CDR3 here is CASKEGVGKDTQYF. The CDR3 bases are TGTGCCAGCAAAGAGGGGGTTGGGAAAGATACGCAGTATTTT. Full variable domain (missing parts from reference TRBV5-4 and TRBJ2-3): ETGVTQSPTHLIKTRGQQVTLRCSSQSGHNTVSWYQQALGQGPQFIFQYYREEENGRGNFPPRFSGLQFPNYSSELNVNALELDDSALYLCASKEGVGKDTQYFGPGTRLTVL.

The V call is TRBV2, the J call TRBJ1-1; D unclear. V was cut by 6 bases and J by 1 base, with 12 bases left in between. The germline gives CDR1 SNHLY, CDR2 FYNNEI. CDR3 length: 14 amino acids. The CDR3 loop reads CASSIQPSNTEAFF. DNA of the CDR3: TGTGCCAGCAGCATACAACCTTCGAACACTGAAGCTTTCTTT.

The count of this clone is one. The gene calls are TRBV6-4 and TRBJ2-1, with D possibly TRBD2 on 6 matching bases. The V gene's germline CDR1 is MRHNA and CDR2 SNTAGT. Trimming took off 7 bases at V and 3 bases at J, with 10 bases between the two ends. CDR3 length equals 13 residues. In nucleotides, the CDR3 is TGTGCCAGCACCAGGCGGGGCTACAATGAGCAGTTCTTC. Its protein is CASTRRGYNEQFF.